These 16 T cell receptor beta chains were all obtained from the same sample, sequenced in a study of blood T cell repertoires in COVID-19 (TCRdb year 2020). Libraries were built with the immunoSEQ multiplex PCR assay. The table was pulled from immuneACCESS by TCRdb, which kept in-frame rearrangements only. Such tables lose some clones; where checked, under half of the loss comes from unresolved V genes, and the rest has no known cause. Present in this sample are about 140,000 clones, around 83% of which were seen just once. The ten most abundant clones make up approximately 8.2% of the sample. Sequencing used peripheral blood. Receptors originate from a woman in her sixties or seventies with acute or convalescent COVID-19.

In nucleotides, the CDR3 is TGTGCCAGCAGCCCCGGATGGGTAGCGGGGGGACAAGAGACCCAGTACTTC. It yields the protein CASSPGWVAGGQETQYF. The chain combines TRBV7-2 with TRBJ2-5; 10 positions match TRBD2. CDR1 is SGHTA and CDR2 is FQGNSA in the germline V gene. This CDR3 spans 17 amino acids. V gave up 5 bases and J gave up 2 bases; unmatched junction bases: 11. Using reference TRBV7-2 and TRBJ2-5 for the parts outside the CDR3, the full variable domain is GAGVSQSPSNKVTEKGKDVELRCDPISGHTALYWYRQSLGQGLEFLIYFQGNSAPDKSGLPSDRFSAERTGGSVSTLTIQRTQQEDSAVYLCASSPGWVAGGQETQYFGPGTRLLVL.

This clone was seen only a few times. The CDR3 loop is CASSLVTGYEQYF. In DNA, the CDR3 is TGTGCCAGCAGCTTAGTGACAGGCTACGAGCAGTACTTC. V and J are TRBV7-8 and TRBJ2-7; tentatively, D is TRBD1 (6 bases). V was shortened by 1 base and J by 3 bases, with 7 bases between the two germline ends. Germline CDR1 is SGHVS and CDR2 is FQNEAQ. This CDR3 spans 13 amino acids.

The count of this clone is one. The chain is built from TRBV12-5 and TRBJ1-1; a weak D match, TRBD1 (5 bases). V was pared by 6 bases and J by 0 bases, with 17 bases between. Per the germline V gene, CDR1 is LGHNT and CDR2 is FRNRAP. The CDR3 is 16 amino acids. The CDR3 coding sequence is TGTGCTAGTGGCCGTGCCTGGGGGGATCTGAACACTGAAGCTTTCTTT. This gives the protein CASGRAWGDLNTEAFF.

This clone was seen only a few times. The chain carries TRBV11-3 and TRBJ2-1; no clear D. There are 15 residues in the CDR3. CDR1 and CDR2 (germline): SGHNT, YENEEA. The V end lost 2 bases, the J end lost 5 bases, and 13 bases lay between the germline ends. In DNA, the CDR3 is TGTGCCAGCAGCTTACAGGCCGCGACGGACAATGAGCAGTTCTTC. The encoded protein is CASSLQAATDNEQFF.

About this clone: The sample has other DNA sequences that encode this CDR3 too. The gene calls are TRBV7-3 and TRBJ2-1, with 8 bases that match TRBD2. Trimming cost V 1 base and J 0 bases; bases outside gene matches: 2. Germline CDR1 reads SGHTA; CDR2 reads FQGTGA. The CDR3 sequence is 16 residues long. DNA of the CDR3: TGTGCCAGCAGCTTAAGGCGGGGGGACTCCTACAATGAGCAGTTCTTC. Translating gives CASSLRRGDSYNEQFF.

The gene calls are TRBV5-1 and TRBJ1-4, with 11 bases lining up with TRBD1. Germline CDR1 reads SGHRS; CDR2 reads YFSETQ. After removal of 3 bases from V and 7 bases from J, the junction contained 8 bases not matched to a gene. CDR3 length equals 16 residues. CDR3 DNA sequence: TGCGCCAGCAGCTGGAATCTGGGACAGGGGGGTGAAAAACTGTTTTTT. Translation: CASSWNLGQGGEKLFF.

V is TRBV5-1 and J is TRBJ1-2; 7 bases match TRBD1. The CDR3 is made up of 14 amino acids. V shed 5 bases and J 2 bases; nucleotides not matched to a gene: 6. Germline V CDR1 and CDR2: SGHRS, YFSETQ. CDR3 amino acids: CASSPSRGNYGYTF. The CDR3, as DNA: TGCGCCAGCAGTCCTTCCAGGGGGAACTATGGCTACACCTTC.

The V call is TRBV10-3, the J call TRBJ2-3; the D is unclear. Germline V gene sequence: CDR1 ENHRY, CDR2 SYGVKD. CDR3 length: 15 amino acids. Trimming took off 0 bases at V and 4 bases at J, with 11 bases between the two ends. The CDR3: CAISESMAGPDTQYF. In DNA, the CDR3 is TGTGCCATCAGTGAGTCTATGGCTGGGCCAGATACGCAGTATTTT.

V gene TRBV9 combines with J gene TRBJ1-3; no definite D call. CDR1 and CDR2 from the germline V gene are SGDLS and YYNGEE. CDR3 length equals 14 residues. Trimming stripped 0 bases from V and 0 bases from J, with 4 bases between. In DNA, the CDR3 is TGTGCCAGCAGCGTAGCGTCCTCTGGAAACACCATATATTTT. Protein: CASSVASSGNTIYF.

This chain connects TRBV7-3 to TRBJ2-2; 9 nucleotides align to TRBD1. There are 20 residues in the CDR3. Germline-derived CDR1 and CDR2 are SGHTA and FQGTGA. J lost 3 bases, V lost 2 bases, and 16 bases had no gene match. The chain's CDR3 is CASSLLGTGLQKGDTGELFF. CDR3 coding DNA: TGTGCCAGCAGCTTATTGGGGACAGGGCTCCAAAAGGGCGACACCGGGGAGCTGTTTTTT. Full variable domain (missing parts from reference TRBV7-3 and TRBJ2-2): GAGVSQTPSNKVTEKGKYVELRCDPISGHTALYWYRQSLGQGPEFLIYFQGTGAADDSGLPNDRFFAVRPEGSVSTLKIQRTERGDSAVYLCASSLLGTGLQKGDTGELFFGEGSRLTVL.

This chain uses TRBV6-5 with TRBJ1-3, with TRBD1 identical over 7 bases. Germline assignment: CDR1 MNHEY and CDR2 SVGAGI. The CDR3 has 14 amino acids. With V trimmed by 5 bases and J by 2 bases, 3 bases remained unmatched. Written as DNA, the CDR3 is TGTGCCAGCAGTCTCGGACAGGCTGGAAACACCATATATTTT. Translating gives CASSLGQAGNTIYF.

J is TRBJ2-6 and V is TRBV5-4; tentatively, D is TRBD1 (6 bases). CDR1 SGHNT and CDR2 YYREEE come from the germline V gene (reference sequence). The CDR3 is 18 residues long. The V and J ends lost 4 bases and 1 base respectively, with 18 bases between them. CDR3: CASSRPTGLISGANVLTF. The DNA of the CDR3 is TGTGCCAGCAGCCGCCCGACAGGTCTAATATCTGGGGCCAACGTCCTGACTTTC.

The J gene is TRBJ2-3, the V gene TRBV27; 7 nucleotides agree with TRBD1. V lost 5 bases, J lost 3 bases, and 8 bases stayed unmatched. CDR3 size: 15 residues. CDR1 and CDR2 from the germline V gene are MNHEY and SMNVEV (reference sequence). DNA for the CDR3: TGTGCCAGCAGTCAAAAACAGGGGTGGACAGATACGCAGTATTTT. Its protein is CASSQKQGWTDTQYF.

This clone has at least ten counts. The chain joins TRBV3-1 (or the pseudogene TRBV3-2) to TRBJ2-6; D remains ambiguous. Trimming removed 4 bases from V and 2 bases from J, with 3 bases in between. Germline CDR1 reads LGHDT; CDR2 reads YNNKEL (reference sequence). This CDR3 is 13 amino acids long. The CDR3 loop is CASSRPGANVLTF. In DNA form, the CDR3 reads TGTGCCAGCAGCCGGCCTGGGGCCAACGTCCTGACTTTC.

The chain links TRBV27 to TRBJ2-1, with TRBD2 matching over 9 bases. V dropped 4 bases and J dropped 13; count of bases not matched to a gene: 8. Germline V gene lookup returns CDR1 MNHEY and CDR2 SMNVEV (reference sequence). The CDR3 extends over 13 amino acids. CDR3 nucleotide sequence: TGTGCCAGCAGTTATCGGCGGGGGGGGACACAGTTCTTC. As protein: CASSYRRGGTQFF.

This clone was observed at least ten times. J is TRBJ1-1 and V is TRBV6-5, with D maybe TRBD1 (5 bases). Germline values: CDR1 MNHEY, CDR2 SVGAGI. The CDR3 contains 13 residues. Trimming cost V 4 bases and J 8 bases, with 14 bases left between them. The CDR3 loop reads CASSSGHGYEAFF. CDR3 DNA sequence: TGTGCCAGCAGTTCCGGACATGGTTACGAAGCTTTCTTT.